Following are 25 T cell receptor beta chains from one sample sequenced in a study of metastatic and nonmetastatic thyroid tumors (TCRdb year 2020). Libraries were prepared through PCR. This sample was sequenced with an Illumina HiSeq 4000. The raw public data were reprocessed by TCRdb itself: fastp quality trimming at Q25, MiXCR clonotype calling, in-frame beta chains only. For this sample there are 13,000 to 15,000 clones; just under 30% appear just once. The ten largest clones capture 3.9% of the sample. No treatment had been received by any patient before thyroid surgery. Specimen: blood. The receptors shown here come from a female donor with papillary thyroid cancer or a benign thyroid nodule (not recorded which). Some clones in this sample may be carry-over from other donors' samples.

Many counts were recorded for this clone. This chain links TRBV4-2 with TRBJ2-3; a weak D match, TRBD1 (5 bases). From germline, CDR1 is LGHNA and CDR2 YNFKEQ. The V gene lost 0 bases and the J gene lost 3 bases, with 13 bases spanning the gap. The CDR3 extends over 16 amino acids. CDR3 coding DNA: TGTGCCAGCAGCCAAGATTTATTGCAGGGTACAGATACGCAGTATTTT. Its protein is CASSQDLLQGTDTQYF.

This clone was counted only a few times. The V gene is TRBV6-5, the J gene TRBJ2-2; D uncertain. This CDR3 contains 15 residues. Trimming left V 2 bases short and J 8 bases short, with 15 bases between. CDR1 is MNHEY and CDR2 is SVGAGI in the germline V gene. CDR3 amino acids: CASSYRPRAWGELFF. CDR3 nucleotides: TGTGCCAGCAGTTACAGACCTCGCGCGTGGGGGGAGCTGTTTTTT.

This clone was counted only a few times. The chain combines TRBV6-6 with TRBJ1-2; D is ambiguous. Germline CDR1 MNHNY, CDR2 SVGAGI (reference sequence). V lost 10 bases and J 3 bases, leaving 18 bases between the germline ends. CDR3 length: 14 amino acids. The CDR3 DNA is TGTGCCACCAATTACACAACCAGAGACTATGGCTACACCTTC. Translating it yields CATNYTTRDYGYTF.

With respect to this clone: At one boundary the junction diverges from the germline segment, which might be a read error. The chain employs TRBV2 and TRBJ1-5; D not resolved. The CDR3 extends over 16 amino acids. In germline, CDR1 is SNHLY, CDR2 FYNNEI. The CDR3 loop reads CASTPPGRDRNQPQHF. The CDR3 nucleotides are TGTGCGAGCACCCCCCCCGGAAGGGATAGAAATCAGCCTCAGCATTTT.

This clone was detected many times. The V and J genes are TRBV4-1 and TRBJ2-2; D may be TRBD1 or TRBD2 (5 bases each). The CDR3 is 15 residues long. The V gene's germline CDR1 is MGHRA and CDR2 YSYEKL. Trimming took 3 bases from V and 10 from J, leaving 18 bases between them. The DNA of the CDR3 is TGCGCCAGCAGCCAGAGGGGAAGGGATGGCCCGGAGCTGTTTTTT. Protein sequence: CASSQRGRDGPELFF.

This clone occurred many times. The chain employs TRBV19 and TRBJ2-6; 12 bases are a match to TRBD1. This CDR3 is built from 16 residues. Germline V gives CDR1 LNHDA, CDR2 SQIVND (reference sequence). The ends lost 9 bases at V and 1 base at J; junction bases unmatched: 4. The CDR3 DNA sequence: TGTGCCAGCGGGGGACAGGGGGCGTCTGGGGCCAACGTCCTGACTTTC. Its protein is CASGGQGASGANVLTF.

This clone qualifies as medium-sized (0.01 to 0.1%). The chain carries TRBV2 and TRBJ2-2; 8 bases line up with TRBD1. The CDR3 runs to 14 residues. The trim removed 6 bases at V and 4 bases at J, leaving 4 bases unmatched. The germline gives CDR1 SNHLY, CDR2 FYNNEI. The CDR3 sequence: CASRTTGGTGELFF. The CDR3 coding sequence is TGTGCCAGCAGAACTACAGGGGGCACCGGGGAGCTGTTTTTT.

This clone qualifies as medium-sized. The genes are TRBV2 and TRBJ1-5; D may be TRBD1 (5 bases). V dropped 8 bases and J dropped 3 bases, with 11 bases sitting between them. Germline V gene sequence: CDR1 SNHLY, CDR2 FYNNEI. The CDR3 length is 13 residues. The CDR3 DNA is TGTGCCAGCGAAGGGGACTTCAATCAGCCCCAGCATTTT. Amino acids: CASEGDFNQPQHF.

The chain combines TRBV20-1 with TRBJ2-3, with 10 bases matching TRBD2. V lost 7 bases, J lost 13 bases, and 17 bases stayed unmatched. CDR3 size: 14 residues. From germline, CDR1 is DFQATT and CDR2 SNEGSKA (reference sequence). CDR3 region: CSEPLAGVSDKEYF. The CDR3 DNA sequence: TGCAGTGAACCCCTAGCGGGAGTGTCAGATAAGGAGTATTTT.

In its sample, this clone was seen many times. The gene calls are TRBV11-3 and TRBJ2-2, with 11 bases matching TRBD2. J was trimmed by 4 bases and V by 1 base; bases with no gene match: 8. The CDR3 contains 18 residues. Germline V CDR1 and CDR2: SGHNT, YENEEA. The CDR3 coding sequence is TGTGCCAGCAGCTTAGGGGTCCTACTAGCGGGAGTCACCGGGGAGCTGTTTTTT. Translated: CASSLGVLLAGVTGELFF.

The chain employs TRBV20-1 and TRBJ2-7; D is perhaps TRBD1 (6 bases). CDR3 length: 12 amino acids. V gave up 3 bases and J gave up 5 bases, with 11 bases separating them. Looked up from germline, CDR1 is DFQATT and CDR2 is SNEGSKA (reference sequence). The CDR3 nucleotides read TGCAGTGCTAGCGGGGACACGCACGAGCAGTACTTC. This translates into CSASGDTHEQYF.

This clone was observed a few times. This chain uses TRBV28 with TRBJ2-2, with 7 nucleotides matching TRBD1. V was clipped by 6 bases and J by 6 bases; unmatched bases: 13. There are 16 residues in the CDR3. Per germline, CDR1 MDHEN and CDR2 SYDVKM. CDR3 DNA: TGTGCCAGCAGCTCGGGGACAGCCTTATACTCCGGGGAGCTGTTTTTT. This codes for CASSSGTALYSGELFF.

This clone was observed at least ten times. The chain links TRBV29-1 to TRBJ1-2; a weak D match, TRBD1 (6 bases). Germline V gives CDR1 SQVTM, CDR2 ANQGSEA. CDR3 length equals 12 residues. With 8 bases removed from V and 6 bases from J, the gap between germline ends came to 16 bases. The CDR3 DNA reads as TGCAGCACAACGAGGGGGACGCATGGCTACACCTTC. Protein product: CSTTRGTHGYTF.

This clone was observed many times. The chain carries TRBV7-2 and TRBJ2-7; possibly TRBD1 or TRBD2 for D (5 bases each). Trimming took 0 bases from V and 3 from J, leaving 9 bases between them. The V gene's germline CDR1 is SGHTA and CDR2 FQGNSA. This CDR3 has 14 amino acids. For the CDR3, the DNA is TGTGCCAGCAGCTTAGCGCAGGGAGTCTACGAGCAGTACTTC. Encoded protein: CASSLAQGVYEQYF.

This clone was seen many times. The chain has TRBV15 and TRBJ2-1; 9 bases map to TRBD1. Looked up from germline, CDR1 is LNHNV and CDR2 is YYDKDF (reference sequence). This CDR3 has 15 residues. Trimming cost V 5 bases and J 6 bases; bases outside gene matches: 8. Here the CDR3 reads CATSLRPGQGNEQFF. The CDR3 bases are TGTGCCACCAGCTTACGTCCGGGACAGGGCAATGAGCAGTTCTTC. Using reference TRBV15 and TRBJ2-1 for the parts outside the CDR3, the full variable domain is DAMVIQNPRYQVTQFGKPVTLSCSQTLNHNVMYWYQQKSSQAPKLLFHYYDKDFNNEADTPDNFQSRRPNTSFCFLDIRSPGLGDTAMYLCATSLRPGQGNEQFFGPGTRLTVL.

V usage is TRBV4-2 and J usage is TRBJ2-3, with 12 nucleotides matching TRBD1. Germline CDR1 LGHNA, CDR2 YNFKEQ. The CDR3 is 16 amino acids. V shed 4 bases and J 4 bases; nucleotides not matched to a gene: 6. CDR3 sequence: CASSPEGTGGPDTQYF. The DNA for the CDR3 is TGTGCCAGCAGCCCGGAGGGGACAGGGGGCCCAGATACGCAGTATTTT.

This clone is medium-sized (0.01 to 0.1%) by share. J is TRBJ1-4 and V is TRBV19; D remains unclear. V lost 4 bases to trimming and J lost 3 bases, with 21 bases between them. CDR1 and CDR2 from the germline V gene are LNHDA and SQIVND (reference sequence). The CDR3 is made up of 18 amino acids. This chain's CDR3 is CASSTASAAGVANEKLFF. The CDR3 nucleotides read TGTGCCAGTAGTACCGCATCTGCCGCCGGGGTTGCTAATGAAAAACTGTTTTTT.

This clone was picked up a small number of times. A much larger clone sits a single nucleotide away, making a read error possible. V gene TRBV12-3 or TRBV12-4 combines with J gene TRBJ1-5; no clear D gene. The CDR3 covers 14 residues. Trimming took off 3 bases at V and 6 bases at J, with 12 bases between the two ends. The CDR3 loop is CASSLLLVSQPQHF. CDR3 nucleotides: TGTGCCAGCAGTTTGTTATTGGTCAGTCAGCCCCAGCATTTT.

V gene TRBV19 combines with J gene TRBJ2-1; D unresolved. V lost 3 bases and J 1 base, leaving 10 bases between the germline ends. The germline V gene has CDR1 LNHDA and CDR2 SQIVND (reference sequence). CDR3 length: 15 amino acids. In DNA form, the CDR3 reads TGTGCCAGTAGTATTGAGGTGGGTTCCTACAATGAGCAGTTCTTC. Protein product: CASSIEVGSYNEQFF.

By share of the sample, this clone is medium-sized. The J gene is TRBJ2-5, the V gene TRBV5-6; tentatively, D is TRBD2 (6 bases). V lost 1 base, J lost 3 bases, and 13 bases lay in between. CDR1 is SGHDT, CDR2 YYEEEE, per germline. The length of the CDR3 is 15 residues. Here the CDR3 reads CASSLRELGKETQYF. The CDR3 nucleotides read TGTGCCAGCAGCTTGCGGGAGCTTGGTAAAGAGACCCAGTACTTC.

Many counts were recorded for this clone. The CDR3 loop reads CASSQRGSETGANVLTF. Written as DNA, the CDR3 is TGTGCCAGCAGCCAAAGGGGGTCGGAAACTGGGGCCAACGTCCTGACTTTC. The chain is built from TRBV4-2 and TRBJ2-6; tentatively, D is TRBD1 (6 bases). The CDR3 runs 17 residues. The V gene's germline CDR1 is LGHNA and CDR2 YNFKEQ. Trimming removed 2 bases at V and 2 bases at J, with 13 bases between.

The chain recombines TRBV5-1 with TRBJ2-5; tentative D call: TRBD2 (6 bases). Between the trimmed V and J ends, which lost 0 bases and 2 bases, there was a span of 11 bases. Looked up from germline, CDR1 is SGHRS and CDR2 is YFSETQ. This CDR3 is built from 15 residues. CDR3 bases: TGCGCCAGCAGCTTGGACGGGAGAGCGCAAGAGACCCAGTACTTC. Translating it yields CASSLDGRAQETQYF.

This clone is labeled as medium-sized. V and J are TRBV7-9 and TRBJ2-7, with D possibly being TRBD1 or TRBD2 (6 bases each). The germline V gene encodes CDR1 SEHNR and CDR2 FQNEAQ (reference sequence). Deletions cut 5 bases from V and 0 bases from J, with 14 bases between. The CDR3 runs to 15 residues. The CDR3 region has the DNA TGTGCCAGCAGCCCAACGGGGGCGTCCTCCTACGAGCAGTACTTC. The encoded protein is CASSPTGASSYEQYF.

The chain employs TRBV7-3 and TRBJ2-1; 10 nucleotides align to TRBD1. V dropped 5 bases and J dropped 3; count of bases not matched to a gene: 10. Per the germline V gene, CDR1 is SGHTA and CDR2 is FQGTGA. There are 17 residues in the CDR3. CDR3 sequence (DNA): TGTGCCAGCAGCCTCGGGGACAGGGGCTCCTACTACAATGAGCAGTTCTTC. This translates into CASSLGDRGSYYNEQFF.

The chain is built from TRBV12-3 or TRBV12-4 and TRBJ2-5, with TRBD2 matching 8 bases. V dropped 6 bases and J dropped 4; count of bases not matched to a gene: 16. This CDR3 comprises 17 residues. Here the CDR3 reads CASRLTSGGGGAETQYF. The CDR3 DNA is TGTGCCAGCAGACTCACTAGCGGAGGCGGAGGTGCAGAGACCCAGTACTTC.